A single sample gave rise to the 12 T cell receptor beta chains below, sequenced in a study of metastatic and nonmetastatic thyroid tumors. TCRdb reprocessed the PCR reads using MiXCR. Of over 20,000 clones listed, 28% are singletons. All patients reached thyroid surgery having received no treatment beforehand. The sequenced sample was tumor tissue. The source of these receptors is a male donor with papillary thyroid cancer or a benign thyroid nodule (not recorded which). Some clones in this sample may be carry-over from other donors' samples.

This clone was detected many times. The chain is built from TRBV5-4 and TRBJ2-1, with D tentatively TRBD2 (5 bases). Trimming stripped 5 bases from V and 8 bases from J, with 23 bases between. Germline values: CDR1 SGHNT, CDR2 YYREEE (reference sequence). The CDR3 spans 16 residues. Here the CDR3 reads CASRPQRQLAGDEQFF. DNA of the CDR3: TGTGCCAGCAGACCTCAGCGGCAGCTAGCCGGGGATGAGCAGTTCTTC.

The table lists this clone with a few counts. This sequence joins TRBV10-1 and TRBJ2-7; no clear D gene. Germline V gene data show CDR1 as WNHNN and CDR2 as SYGVQD (reference sequence). The V gene lost 2 bases and the J gene lost 6 bases, with 5 bases spanning the gap. CDR3 size: 11 residues. The CDR3 here is CASSEICEQYF. CDR3 in DNA: TGCGCCAGCAGTGAGATTTGCGAGCAGTACTTC.

This clone was observed a handful of times. The sample carries other DNA sequences with the same CDR3. The chain employs TRBV5-1 and TRBJ2-6; D gene uncertain. Per the germline V gene, CDR1 is SGHRS and CDR2 is YFSETQ. The CDR3 length is 15 residues. The ends were cut back, 0 bases at V and 1 base at J, with 5 bases in the middle. DNA for the CDR3: TGCGCCAGCAGCTTGGTCCTATCTGGGGCCAACGTCCTGACTTTC. This translates into CASSLVLSGANVLTF.

This clone was counted many times. V gene TRBV20-1 combines with J gene TRBJ2-1; TRBD2 aligns across 8 bases. This CDR3 has 15 residues. V was clipped by 6 bases and J by 5 bases; unmatched bases: 12. CDR1 and CDR2 (germline): DFQATT, SNEGSKA (reference sequence). CDR3 sequence (DNA): TGCAGTGCCCCGGGGGAGGGTAGCGGGAACAATGAGCAGTTCTTC. This sequence encodes CSAPGEGSGNNEQFF.

This clone has just a few counts. V and J are TRBV27 and TRBJ1-1, with 8 bases that match TRBD1. Germline V lookup: CDR1 MNHEY, CDR2 SMNVEV (reference sequence). V trimming: 6 bases; J trimming: 2 bases; junction bases outside the gene matches: 5. The CDR3 runs 14 residues. In nucleotides, the CDR3 is TGTGCCAGCAGGGTACAGGGGGGTAACACTGAAGCTTTCTTT. Protein product: CASRVQGGNTEAFF.

Relative to its sample, this clone is medium-sized (0.01 to 0.1%). The chain joins TRBV19 to TRBJ2-7, with D possibly being TRBD2 (6 bases). The CDR3 contains 11 residues. Germline V CDR1 and CDR2: LNHDA, SQIVND (reference sequence). Trimming removed 7 bases from V and 6 bases from J, with 10 bases in between. CDR3 nucleotide sequence: TGTGCCAGTAAGGAGGGGTCCGAGCAGTACTTC. Its translation: CASKEGSEQYF.

This clone is a singleton in its sample. As the CDR3 is not closed by the conserved phenylalanine or tryptophan, this likely results from a read error. The sample holds other DNA sequences that translate to the same CDR3. The CDR3 is CASSRTLSSYEQYL. In nucleotides, the CDR3 is TGTGCCAGCAGCAGGACTCTGAGCTCATACGAGCAGTACCTC. The V gene is TRBV5-5, the J gene TRBJ2-7, with a weak D call TRBD2 (5 bases). Trimming shortened V by 4 bases and J by 4 bases, and 15 bases separated the two germline ends. The length of the CDR3 is 14 residues. Germline CDR1 SGHKS, CDR2 YYEKEE (reference sequence).

This clone was found once. The V gene is TRBV14, the J gene TRBJ2-1; D is uncertain. There are 17 residues in the CDR3. V gave up 4 bases and J gave up 0 bases, with 16 bases separating them. Germline CDR1 SGHDN, CDR2 FVKESK. The CDR3 DNA reads TGTGCCAGCAGCCCAGGTTCGTGGGATAGCTCCTACAATGAGCAGTTCTTC. Protein: CASSPGSWDSSYNEQFF.

The V gene is TRBV28, the J gene TRBJ2-6; D ambiguous. V was trimmed by 5 bases and J by 0 bases, leaving 11 bases between them. The CDR3 extends over 16 amino acids. Germline CDR1 is MDHEN and CDR2 is SYDVKM. In nucleotides, the CDR3 is TGTGCCAGCAGTCCCCCCGGGTCCTCTGGGGCCAACGTCCTGACTTTC. Protein product: CASSPPGSSGANVLTF.

About this clone: This may be a read error: a much more frequent sequence differs by one nucleotide. This sequence joins TRBV5-1 and TRBJ2-7, with TRBD1 identical over 9 bases. Germline values: CDR1 SGHRS, CDR2 YFSETQ. This CDR3 region has 17 residues. V was pared by 4 bases and J by 2 bases, with 13 bases of the junction left unmatched. The CDR3 protein is CASSIVVGTGPTYEQYF. The CDR3 nucleotides are TGCGCCAGCAGCATTGTAGTTGGGACAGGGCCTACCTACGAGCAGTACTTC.

There are many counts of this clone. Distinct nucleotide sequences in the sample also encode this CDR3. The chain recombines TRBV28 with TRBJ2-5, with a weak D call TRBD2 (6 bases). V was pared by 2 bases and J by 7 bases, with 14 bases between. CDR1 and CDR2 from the germline V gene are MDHEN and SYDVKM. The CDR3 length is 14 residues. CDR3 nucleotide sequence: TGTGCCAGCAGTTTAGGTCTGACAGCGGGGACCCAGTACTTC. Protein: CASSLGLTAGTQYF.

This chain connects TRBV18 to TRBJ2-7, with D perhaps TRBD1 or TRBD2 (5 bases each). This CDR3 region has 12 residues. Trimming removed 3 bases from V and 4 bases from J, with 7 bases in between. Germline V CDR1 and CDR2: KGHSH, LQKENI. In nucleotides, the CDR3 is TGTGCCAGCTCACCGGGACGATACGAGCAGTACTTC. Residues: CASSPGRYEQYF.